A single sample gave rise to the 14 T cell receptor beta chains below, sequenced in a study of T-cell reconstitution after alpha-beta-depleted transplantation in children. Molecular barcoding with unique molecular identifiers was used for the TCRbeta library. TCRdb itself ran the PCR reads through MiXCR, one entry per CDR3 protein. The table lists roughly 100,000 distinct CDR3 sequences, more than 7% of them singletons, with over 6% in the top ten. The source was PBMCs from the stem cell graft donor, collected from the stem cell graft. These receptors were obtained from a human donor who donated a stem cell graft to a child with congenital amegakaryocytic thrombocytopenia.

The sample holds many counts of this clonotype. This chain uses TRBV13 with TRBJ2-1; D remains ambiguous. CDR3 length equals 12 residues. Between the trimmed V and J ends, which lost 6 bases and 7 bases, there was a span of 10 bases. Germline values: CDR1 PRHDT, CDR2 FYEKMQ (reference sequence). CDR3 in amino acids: CASRLTPNEQFF. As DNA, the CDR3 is TGTGCCAGCAGACTCACCCCAAATGAGCAGTTCTTC.

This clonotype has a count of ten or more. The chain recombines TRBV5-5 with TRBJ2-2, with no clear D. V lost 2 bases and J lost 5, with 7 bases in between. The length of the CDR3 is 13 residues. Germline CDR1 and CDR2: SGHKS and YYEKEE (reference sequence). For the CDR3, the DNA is TGTGCCAGCAGCTTCGCTCAGACCGGGGAGCTGTTTTTT. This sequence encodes CASSFAQTGELFF.

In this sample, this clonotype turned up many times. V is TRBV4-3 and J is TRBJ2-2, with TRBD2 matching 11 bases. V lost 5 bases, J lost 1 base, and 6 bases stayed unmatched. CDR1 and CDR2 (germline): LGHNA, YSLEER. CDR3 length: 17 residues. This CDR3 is CASSSLAGGVNTGELFF. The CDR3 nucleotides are TGCGCCAGCAGCTCTCTAGCGGGAGGAGTGAACACCGGGGAGCTGTTTTTT.

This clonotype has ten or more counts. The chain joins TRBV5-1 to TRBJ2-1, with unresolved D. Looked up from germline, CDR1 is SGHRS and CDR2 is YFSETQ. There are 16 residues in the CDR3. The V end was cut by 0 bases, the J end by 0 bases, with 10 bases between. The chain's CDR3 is CASSLDQKSSYNEQFF. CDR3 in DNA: TGCGCCAGCAGCTTGGACCAGAAGAGCTCCTACAATGAGCAGTTCTTC.

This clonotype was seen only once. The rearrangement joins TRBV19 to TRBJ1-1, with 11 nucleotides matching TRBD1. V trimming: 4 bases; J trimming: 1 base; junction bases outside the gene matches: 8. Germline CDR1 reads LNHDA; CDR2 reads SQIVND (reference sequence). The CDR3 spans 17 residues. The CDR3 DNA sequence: TGTGCCAGTAGTAGAGAGGACAGGGGGCTATGGAACACTGAAGCTTTCTTT. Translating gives CASSREDRGLWNTEAFF.

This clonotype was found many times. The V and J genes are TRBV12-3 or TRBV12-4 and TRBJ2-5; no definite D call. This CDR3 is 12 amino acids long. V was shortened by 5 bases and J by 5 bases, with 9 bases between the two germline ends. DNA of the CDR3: TGTGCCAGCAGTCTCTCGACGGAGACCCAGTACTTC. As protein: CASSLSTETQYF.

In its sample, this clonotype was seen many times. The CDR3 protein is CASSSFSGELFF. DNA for the CDR3: TGTGCCAGCAGTTCTTTCTCGGGGGAGCTGTTTTTT. This chain uses TRBV7-9 with TRBJ2-2, with D hard to call. Germline V gene data show CDR1 as SEHNR and CDR2 as FQNEAQ (reference sequence). The CDR3 has 12 amino acids. V gave up 6 bases and J gave up 8 bases, with 10 bases separating them.

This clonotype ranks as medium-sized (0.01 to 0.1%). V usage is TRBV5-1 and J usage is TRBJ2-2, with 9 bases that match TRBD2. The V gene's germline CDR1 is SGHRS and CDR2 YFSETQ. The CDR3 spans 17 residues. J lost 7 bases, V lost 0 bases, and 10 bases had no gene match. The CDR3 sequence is CASSLDLSGTSSGELFF. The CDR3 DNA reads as TGCGCCAGCAGCTTGGATTTGAGCGGGACTAGCAGCGGGGAGCTGTTTTTT.

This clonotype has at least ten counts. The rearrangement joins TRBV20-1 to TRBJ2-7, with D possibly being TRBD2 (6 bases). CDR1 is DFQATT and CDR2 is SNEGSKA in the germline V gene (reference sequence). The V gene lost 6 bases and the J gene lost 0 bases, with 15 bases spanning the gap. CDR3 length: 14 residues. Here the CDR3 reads CSAPGTSNSYEQYF. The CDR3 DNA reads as TGCAGTGCCCCTGGGACTTCAAACTCCTACGAGCAGTACTTC.

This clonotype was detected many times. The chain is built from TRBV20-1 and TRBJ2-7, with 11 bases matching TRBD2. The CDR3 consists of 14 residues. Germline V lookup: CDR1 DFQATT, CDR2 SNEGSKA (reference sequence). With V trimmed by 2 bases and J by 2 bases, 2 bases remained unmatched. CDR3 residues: CSARTSGGTYEQYF. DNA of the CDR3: TGCAGTGCTAGAACTAGCGGGGGAACCTACGAGCAGTACTTC.

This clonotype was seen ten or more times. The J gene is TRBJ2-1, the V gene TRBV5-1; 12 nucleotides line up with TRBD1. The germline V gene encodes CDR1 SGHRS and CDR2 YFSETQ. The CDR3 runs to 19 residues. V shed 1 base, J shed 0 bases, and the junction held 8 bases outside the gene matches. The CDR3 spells CASSLMGQGAADSYNEQFF. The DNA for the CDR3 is TGCGCCAGCAGCTTGATGGGACAGGGGGCAGCCGACTCCTACAATGAGCAGTTCTTC.

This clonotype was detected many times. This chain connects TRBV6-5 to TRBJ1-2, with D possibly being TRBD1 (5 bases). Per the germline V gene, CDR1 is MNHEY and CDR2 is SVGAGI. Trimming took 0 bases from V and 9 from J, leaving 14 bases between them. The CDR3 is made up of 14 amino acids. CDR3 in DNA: TGTGCCAGCAGTTACTCTCAGGACACGGAAAGCTACACCTTC. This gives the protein CASSYSQDTESYTF.

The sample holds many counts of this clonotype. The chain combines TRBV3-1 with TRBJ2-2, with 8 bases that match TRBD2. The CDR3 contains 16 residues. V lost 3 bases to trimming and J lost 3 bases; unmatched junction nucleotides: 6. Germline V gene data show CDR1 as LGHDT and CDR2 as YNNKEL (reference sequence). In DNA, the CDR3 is TGTGCCAGCAGCCATTTAGCGGGGACTTACACCGGGGAGCTGTTTTTT. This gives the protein CASSHLAGTYTGELFF.

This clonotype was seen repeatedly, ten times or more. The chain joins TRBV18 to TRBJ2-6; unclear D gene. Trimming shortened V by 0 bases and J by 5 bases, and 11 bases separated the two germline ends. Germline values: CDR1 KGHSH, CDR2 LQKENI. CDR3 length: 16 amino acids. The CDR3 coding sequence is TGTGCCAGCTCACCACCGGAGAGGAGTAGGGCCAACGTCCTGACTTTC. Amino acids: CASSPPERSRANVLTF.